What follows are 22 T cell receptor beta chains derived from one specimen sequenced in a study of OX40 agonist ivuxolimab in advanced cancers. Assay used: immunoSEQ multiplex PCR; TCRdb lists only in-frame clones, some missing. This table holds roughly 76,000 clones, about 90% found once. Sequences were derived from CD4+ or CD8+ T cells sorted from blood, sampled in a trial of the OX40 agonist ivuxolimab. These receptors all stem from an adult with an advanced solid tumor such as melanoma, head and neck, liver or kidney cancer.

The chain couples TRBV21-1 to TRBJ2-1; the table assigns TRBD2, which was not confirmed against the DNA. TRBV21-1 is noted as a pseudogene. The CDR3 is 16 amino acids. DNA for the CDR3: TGTGCCAGCAGCGGTAAGACTAGCGGGAGTTCCGCTGAGCAGTTCTTC. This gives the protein CASSGKTSGSSAEQFF.

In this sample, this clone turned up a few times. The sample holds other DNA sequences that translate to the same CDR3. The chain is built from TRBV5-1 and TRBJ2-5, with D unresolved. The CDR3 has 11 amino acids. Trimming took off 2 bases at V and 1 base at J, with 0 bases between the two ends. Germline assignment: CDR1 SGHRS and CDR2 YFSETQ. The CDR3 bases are TGCGCCAGCAGCTTCCAAGAGACCCAGTACTTC. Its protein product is CASSFQETQYF.

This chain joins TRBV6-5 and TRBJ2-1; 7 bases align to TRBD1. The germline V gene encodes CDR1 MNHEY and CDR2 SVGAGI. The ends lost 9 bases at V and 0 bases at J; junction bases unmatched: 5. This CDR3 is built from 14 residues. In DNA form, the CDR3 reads TGTGCCAGTAAGGGGGCATCCTCCTACAATGAGCAGTTCTTC. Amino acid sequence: CASKGASSYNEQFF.

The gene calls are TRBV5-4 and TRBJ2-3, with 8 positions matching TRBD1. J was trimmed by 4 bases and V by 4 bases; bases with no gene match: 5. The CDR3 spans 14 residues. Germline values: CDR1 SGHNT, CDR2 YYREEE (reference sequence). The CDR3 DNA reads TGTGCCAGCAGCCCGGACAGGGTTTCAGATACGCAGTATTTT. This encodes CASSPDRVSDTQYF.

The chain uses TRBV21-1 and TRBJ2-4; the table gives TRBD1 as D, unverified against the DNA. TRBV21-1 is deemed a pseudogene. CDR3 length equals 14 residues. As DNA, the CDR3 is TGTGCCATCGACAGGAAACTAGCCAAAAACATTCAGTACTTC. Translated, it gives CAIDRKLAKNIQYF.

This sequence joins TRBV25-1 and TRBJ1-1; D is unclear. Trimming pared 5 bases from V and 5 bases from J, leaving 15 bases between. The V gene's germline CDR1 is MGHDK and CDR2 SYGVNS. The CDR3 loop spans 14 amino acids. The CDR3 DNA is TGTGCCAGCAGTCCTTCTACGGGCGGGACTGAAGCTTTCTTT. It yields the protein CASSPSTGGTEAFF. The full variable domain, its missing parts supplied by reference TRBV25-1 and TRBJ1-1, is EADIYQTPRYLVIGTGKKITLECSQTMGHDKMYWYQQDPGMELHLIHYSYGVNSTEKGDLSSESTVSRIRTEHFPLTLESARPSHTSQYLCASSPSTGGTEAFFGQGTRLTVV.

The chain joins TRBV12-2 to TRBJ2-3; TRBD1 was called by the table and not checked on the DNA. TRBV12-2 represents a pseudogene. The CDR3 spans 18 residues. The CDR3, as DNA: TGTGCAAGTCGCTTAGGACGGAAAGAGGGGGCAGGCACAGATACGCAGTATTTT. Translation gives CASRLGRKEGAGTDTQYF.

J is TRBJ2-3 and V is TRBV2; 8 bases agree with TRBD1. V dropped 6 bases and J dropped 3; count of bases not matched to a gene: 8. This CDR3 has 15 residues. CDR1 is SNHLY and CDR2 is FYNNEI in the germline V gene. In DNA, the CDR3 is TGTGCCAGCAGAGAACAGGGGGTCGGGACAGATACGCAGTATTTT. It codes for CASREQGVGTDTQYF.

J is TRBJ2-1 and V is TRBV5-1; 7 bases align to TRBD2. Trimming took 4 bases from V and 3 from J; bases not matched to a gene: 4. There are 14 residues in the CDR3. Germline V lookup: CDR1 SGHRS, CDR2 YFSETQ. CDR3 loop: CASSPGTNYNEQFF. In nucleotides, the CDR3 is TGCGCCAGCAGCCCCGGGACTAACTACAATGAGCAGTTCTTC. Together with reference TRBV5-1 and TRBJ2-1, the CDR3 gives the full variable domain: KAGVTQTPRYLIKTRGQQVTLSCSPISGHRSVSWYQQTPGQGLQFLFEYFSETQRNKGNFPGRFSGRQFSNSRSEMNVSTLELGDSALYLCASSPGTNYNEQFFGPGTRLTVL.

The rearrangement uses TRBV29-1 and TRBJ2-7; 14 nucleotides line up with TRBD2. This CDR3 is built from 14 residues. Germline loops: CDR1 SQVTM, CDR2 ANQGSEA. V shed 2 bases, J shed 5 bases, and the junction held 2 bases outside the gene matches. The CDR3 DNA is TGCAGCGTTGAACTGGGACTAGCGGGAGACGAGCAGTACTTC. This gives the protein CSVELGLAGDEQYF.

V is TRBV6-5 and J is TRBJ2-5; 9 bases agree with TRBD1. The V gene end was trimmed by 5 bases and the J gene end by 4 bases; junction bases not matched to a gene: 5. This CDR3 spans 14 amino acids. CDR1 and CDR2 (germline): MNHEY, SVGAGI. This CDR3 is CASSTQGASETQYF. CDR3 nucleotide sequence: TGTGCCAGCAGTACACAGGGGGCATCAGAGACCCAGTACTTC.

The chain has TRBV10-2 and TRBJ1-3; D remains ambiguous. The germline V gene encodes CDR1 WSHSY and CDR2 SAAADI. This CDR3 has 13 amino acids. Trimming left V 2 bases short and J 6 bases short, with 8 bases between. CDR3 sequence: CASSEGGINTIYF. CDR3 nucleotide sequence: TGCGCCAGCAGTGAGGGAGGGATAAACACCATATATTTT.

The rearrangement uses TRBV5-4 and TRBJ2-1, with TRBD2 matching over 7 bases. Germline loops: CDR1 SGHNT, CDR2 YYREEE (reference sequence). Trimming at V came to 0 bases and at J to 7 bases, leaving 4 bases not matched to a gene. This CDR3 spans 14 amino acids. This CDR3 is CASSLGGGRNEQFF. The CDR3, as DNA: TGTGCCAGCAGCTTGGGGGGAGGGAGGAATGAGCAGTTCTTC.

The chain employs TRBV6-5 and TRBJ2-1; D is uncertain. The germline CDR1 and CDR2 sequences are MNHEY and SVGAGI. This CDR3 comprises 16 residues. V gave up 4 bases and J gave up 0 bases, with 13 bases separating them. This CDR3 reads CASSWSVGSSYNEQFF. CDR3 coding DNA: TGTGCCAGCAGTTGGAGCGTCGGATCCTCCTACAATGAGCAGTTCTTC.

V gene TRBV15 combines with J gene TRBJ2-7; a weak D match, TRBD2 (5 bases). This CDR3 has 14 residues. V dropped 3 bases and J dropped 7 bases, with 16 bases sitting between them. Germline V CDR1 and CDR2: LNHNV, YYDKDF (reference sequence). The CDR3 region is CATSSAGTWREQYF. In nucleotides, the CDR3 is TGTGCCACCAGCAGTGCCGGCACGTGGAGGGAGCAGTACTTC.

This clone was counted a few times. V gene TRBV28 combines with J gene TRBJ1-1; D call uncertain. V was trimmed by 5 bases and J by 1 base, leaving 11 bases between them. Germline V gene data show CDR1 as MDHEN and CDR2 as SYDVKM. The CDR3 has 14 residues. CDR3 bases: TGTGCCAGCAGTGAATCACAAGGGAACACTGAAGCTTTCTTT. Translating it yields CASSESQGNTEAFF.

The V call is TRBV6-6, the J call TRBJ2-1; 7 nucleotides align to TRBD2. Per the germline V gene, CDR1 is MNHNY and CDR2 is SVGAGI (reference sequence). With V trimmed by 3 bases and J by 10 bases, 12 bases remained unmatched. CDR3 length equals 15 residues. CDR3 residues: CASSYGLDLGGEQFF. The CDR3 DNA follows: TGTGCCAGCAGTTATGGACTAGACCTGGGGGGGGAGCAGTTCTTC.

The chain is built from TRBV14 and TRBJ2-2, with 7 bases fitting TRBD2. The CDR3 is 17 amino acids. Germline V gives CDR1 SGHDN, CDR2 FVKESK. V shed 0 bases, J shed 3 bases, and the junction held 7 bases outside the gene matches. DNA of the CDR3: TGTGCCAGCAGCCAAGATTCTAACGGGAGGTACACCGGGGAGCTGTTTTTT. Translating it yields CASSQDSNGRYTGELFF.

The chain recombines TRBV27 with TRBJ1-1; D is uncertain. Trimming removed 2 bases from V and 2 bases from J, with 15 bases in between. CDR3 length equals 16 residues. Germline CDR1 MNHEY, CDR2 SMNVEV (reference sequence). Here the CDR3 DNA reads TGTGCCAGCAGTTTAATCCGGGAGGGCTCCAACACTGAAGCTTTCTTT. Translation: CASSLIREGSNTEAFF.

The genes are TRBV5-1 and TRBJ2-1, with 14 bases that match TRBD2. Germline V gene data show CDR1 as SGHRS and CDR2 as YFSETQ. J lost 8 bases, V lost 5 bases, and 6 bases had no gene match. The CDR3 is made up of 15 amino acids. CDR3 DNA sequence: TGCGCCAGCAGATTCGGGACTAGCGGGAGCGATGAGCAGTTCTTC. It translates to CASRFGTSGSDEQFF. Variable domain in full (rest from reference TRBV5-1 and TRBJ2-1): KAGVTQTPRYLIKTRGQQVTLSCSPISGHRSVSWYQQTPGQGLQFLFEYFSETQRNKGNFPGRFSGRQFSNSRSEMNVSTLELGDSALYLCASRFGTSGSDEQFFGPGTRLTVL.

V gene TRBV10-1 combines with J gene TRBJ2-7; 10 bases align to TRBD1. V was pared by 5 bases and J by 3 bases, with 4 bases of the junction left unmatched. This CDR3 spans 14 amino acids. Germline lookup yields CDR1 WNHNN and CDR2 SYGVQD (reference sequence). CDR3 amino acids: CASSRQGASYEQYF. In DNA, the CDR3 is TGCGCCAGCAGTAGACAGGGGGCCAGCTACGAGCAGTACTTC.

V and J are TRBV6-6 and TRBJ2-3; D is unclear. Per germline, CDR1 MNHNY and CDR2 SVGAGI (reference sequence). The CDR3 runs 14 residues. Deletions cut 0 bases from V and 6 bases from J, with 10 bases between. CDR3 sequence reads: CASSYSAQEDTQYF. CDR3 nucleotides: TGTGCCAGCAGTTACTCTGCGCAAGAGGATACGCAGTATTTT.